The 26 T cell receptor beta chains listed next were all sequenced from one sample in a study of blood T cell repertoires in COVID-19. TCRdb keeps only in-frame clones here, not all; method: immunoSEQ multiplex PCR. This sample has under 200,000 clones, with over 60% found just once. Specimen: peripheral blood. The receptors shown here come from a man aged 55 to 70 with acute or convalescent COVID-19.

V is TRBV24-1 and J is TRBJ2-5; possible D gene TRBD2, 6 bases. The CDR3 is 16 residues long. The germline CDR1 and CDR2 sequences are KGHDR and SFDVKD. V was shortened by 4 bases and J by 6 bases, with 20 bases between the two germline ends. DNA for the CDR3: TGTGCCACCAGTGACCGGGACGGGGGTTTGGGAAAGACCCAGTACTTC. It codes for CATSDRDGGLGKTQYF.

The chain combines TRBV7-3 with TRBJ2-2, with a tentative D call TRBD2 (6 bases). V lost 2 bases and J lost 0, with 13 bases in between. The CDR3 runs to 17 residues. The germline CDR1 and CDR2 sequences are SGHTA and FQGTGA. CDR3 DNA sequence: TGTGCCAGCAGCTTATGGGGCGGGGCAACGAACACCGGGGAGCTGTTTTTT. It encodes CASSLWGGATNTGELFF.

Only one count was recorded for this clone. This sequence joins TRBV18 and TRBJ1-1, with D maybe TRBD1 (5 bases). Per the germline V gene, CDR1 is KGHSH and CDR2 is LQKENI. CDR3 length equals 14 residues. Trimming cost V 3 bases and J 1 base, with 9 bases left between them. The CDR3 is CASSPDSSNTEAFF. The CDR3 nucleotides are TGTGCCAGCTCACCTGACAGTTCGAACACTGAAGCTTTCTTT.

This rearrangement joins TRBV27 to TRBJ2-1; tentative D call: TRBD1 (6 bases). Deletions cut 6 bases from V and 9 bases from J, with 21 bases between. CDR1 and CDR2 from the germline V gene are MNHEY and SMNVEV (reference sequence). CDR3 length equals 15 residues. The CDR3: CASRKDDRWWGEQFF. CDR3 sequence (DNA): TGTGCCAGCAGGAAGGACGACAGGTGGTGGGGTGAGCAGTTCTTC.

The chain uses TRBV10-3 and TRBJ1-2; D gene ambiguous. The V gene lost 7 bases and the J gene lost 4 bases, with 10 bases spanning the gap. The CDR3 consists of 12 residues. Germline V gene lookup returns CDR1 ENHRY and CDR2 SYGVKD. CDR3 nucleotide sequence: TGTGCCATCACCGAGGGAGCCTATGGCTACACCTTC. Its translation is CAITEGAYGYTF.

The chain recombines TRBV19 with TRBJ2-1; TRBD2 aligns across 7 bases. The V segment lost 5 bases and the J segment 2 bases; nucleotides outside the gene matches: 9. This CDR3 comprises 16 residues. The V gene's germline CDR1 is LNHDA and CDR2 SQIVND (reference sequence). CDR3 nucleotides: TGTGCCAGTAGTGGGGGGGGGACTAAAACCTACAATGAGCAGTTCTTC. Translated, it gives CASSGGGTKTYNEQFF.

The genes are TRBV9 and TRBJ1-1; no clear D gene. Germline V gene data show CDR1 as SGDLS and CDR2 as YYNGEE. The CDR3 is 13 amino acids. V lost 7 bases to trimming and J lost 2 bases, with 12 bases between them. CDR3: CASGSGSNTEAFF. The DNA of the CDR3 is TGTGCCAGCGGATCCGGGTCCAACACTGAAGCTTTCTTT.

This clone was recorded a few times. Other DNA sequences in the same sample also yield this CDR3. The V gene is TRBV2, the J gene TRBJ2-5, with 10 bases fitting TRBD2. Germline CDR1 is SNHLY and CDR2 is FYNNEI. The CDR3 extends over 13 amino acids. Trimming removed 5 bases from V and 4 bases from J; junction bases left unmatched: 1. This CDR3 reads CASSWTSGETQYF. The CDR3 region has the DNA TGTGCCAGCAGTTGGACTAGCGGAGAGACCCAGTACTTC.

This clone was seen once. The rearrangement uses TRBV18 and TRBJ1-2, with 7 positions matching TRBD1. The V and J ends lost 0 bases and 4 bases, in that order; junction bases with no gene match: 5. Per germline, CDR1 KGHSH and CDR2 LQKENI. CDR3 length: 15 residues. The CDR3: CASSPPRGTAYGYTF. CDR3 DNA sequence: TGTGCCAGCTCACCACCCAGAGGGACAGCCTATGGCTACACCTTC.

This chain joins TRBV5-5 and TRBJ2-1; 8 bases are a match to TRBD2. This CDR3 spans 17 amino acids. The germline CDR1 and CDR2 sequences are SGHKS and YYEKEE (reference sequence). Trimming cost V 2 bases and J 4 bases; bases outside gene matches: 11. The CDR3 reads CASSLKASGWDYNEQFF. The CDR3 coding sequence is TGTGCCAGCAGCTTAAAGGCTAGCGGGTGGGATTACAATGAGCAGTTCTTC.

The CDR3 loop is CSAIRDSITETQYF. In nucleotides, the CDR3 is TGCAGCGCCATAAGAGACAGTATAACAGAGACCCAGTACTTC. The V gene is TRBV29-1, the J gene TRBJ2-5, with a possible D match to TRBD1 (5 bases). Germline loops: CDR1 SQVTM, CDR2 ANQGSEA. The V gene lost 7 bases and the J gene lost 4 bases, with 19 bases spanning the gap. The CDR3 is 14 amino acids. Based on the CDR3 plus reference TRBV29-1 and TRBJ2-5, the full variable domain is SAVISQKPSRDICQRGTSLTIQCQVDSQVTMMFWYRQQPGQSLTLIATANQGSEATYESGFVIDKFPISRPNLTFSTLTVSNMSPEDSSIYLCSAIRDSITETQYFGPGTRLLVL.

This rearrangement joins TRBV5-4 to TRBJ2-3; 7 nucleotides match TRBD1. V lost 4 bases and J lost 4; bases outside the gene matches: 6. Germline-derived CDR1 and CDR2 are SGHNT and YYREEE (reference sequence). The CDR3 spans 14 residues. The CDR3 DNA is TGTGCCAGCAGCCTGACAGGGCTTGCAGATACGCAGTATTTT. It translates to CASSLTGLADTQYF.

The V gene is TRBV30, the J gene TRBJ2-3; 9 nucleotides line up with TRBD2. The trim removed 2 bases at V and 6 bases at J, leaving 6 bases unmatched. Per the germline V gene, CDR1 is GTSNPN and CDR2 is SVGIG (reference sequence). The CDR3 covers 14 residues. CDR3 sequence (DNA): TGTGCCTGGAGTAATGCGGGGGGGCGTGATACGCAGTATTTT. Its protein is CAWSNAGGRDTQYF.

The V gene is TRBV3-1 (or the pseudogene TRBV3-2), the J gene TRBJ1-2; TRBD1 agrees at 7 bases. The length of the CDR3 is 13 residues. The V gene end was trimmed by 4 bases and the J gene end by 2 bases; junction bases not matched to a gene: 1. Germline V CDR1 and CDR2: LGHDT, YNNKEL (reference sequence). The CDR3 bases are TGTGCCAGCAGCCCGGGACAGAACTATGGCTACACCTTC. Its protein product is CASSPGQNYGYTF.

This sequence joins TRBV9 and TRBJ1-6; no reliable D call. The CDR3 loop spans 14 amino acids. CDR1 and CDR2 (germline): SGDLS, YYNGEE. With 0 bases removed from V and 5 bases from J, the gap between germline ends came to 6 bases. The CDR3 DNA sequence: TGTGCCAGCAGCGTAGACGGGGATAATTCACCCCTCCACTTT. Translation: CASSVDGDNSPLHF.

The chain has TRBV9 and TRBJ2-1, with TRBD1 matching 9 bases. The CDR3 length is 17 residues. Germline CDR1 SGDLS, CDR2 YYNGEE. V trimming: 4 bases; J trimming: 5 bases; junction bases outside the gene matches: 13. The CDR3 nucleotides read TGTGCCAGCAGCCCCCGTCCCGGGACAGGGACCCACAATGAGCAGTTCTTC. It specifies CASSPRPGTGTHNEQFF. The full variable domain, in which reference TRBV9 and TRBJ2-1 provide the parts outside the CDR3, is DSGVTQTPKHLITATGQRVTLRCSPRSGDLSVYWYQQSLDQGLQFLIQYYNGEERAKGNILERFSAQQFPDLHSELNLSSLELGDSALYFCASSPRPGTGTHNEQFFGPGTRLTVL.

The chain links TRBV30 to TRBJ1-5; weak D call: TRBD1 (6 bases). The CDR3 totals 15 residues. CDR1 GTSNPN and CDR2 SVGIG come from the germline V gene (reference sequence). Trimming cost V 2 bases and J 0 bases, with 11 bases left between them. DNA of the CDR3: TGTGCCTGGAGTCAGGGGTGGGTTAGCAATCAGCCCCAGCATTTT. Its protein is CAWSQGWVSNQPQHF.

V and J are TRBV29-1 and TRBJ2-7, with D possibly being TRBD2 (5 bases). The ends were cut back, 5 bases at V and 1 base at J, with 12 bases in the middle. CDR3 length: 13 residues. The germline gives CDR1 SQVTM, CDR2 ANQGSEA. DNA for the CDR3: TGCAGCGTTCTGGCGGGTTCTTCCTACGAGCAGTACTTC. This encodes CSVLAGSSYEQYF.

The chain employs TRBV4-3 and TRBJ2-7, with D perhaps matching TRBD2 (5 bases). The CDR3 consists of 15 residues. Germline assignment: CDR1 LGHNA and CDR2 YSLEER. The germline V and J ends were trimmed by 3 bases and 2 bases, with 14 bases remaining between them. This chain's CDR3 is CASSQDLGGPYEQYF. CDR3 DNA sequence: TGCGCCAGCAGCCAGGACCTAGGAGGACCCTACGAGCAGTACTTC.

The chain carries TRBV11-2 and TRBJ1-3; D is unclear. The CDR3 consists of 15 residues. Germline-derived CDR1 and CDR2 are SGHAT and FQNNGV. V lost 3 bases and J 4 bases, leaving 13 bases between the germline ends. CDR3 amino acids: CASSLRGFEGNTIYF. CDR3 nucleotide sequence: TGTGCCAGCAGCTTGAGAGGTTTTGAGGGAAACACCATATATTTT.

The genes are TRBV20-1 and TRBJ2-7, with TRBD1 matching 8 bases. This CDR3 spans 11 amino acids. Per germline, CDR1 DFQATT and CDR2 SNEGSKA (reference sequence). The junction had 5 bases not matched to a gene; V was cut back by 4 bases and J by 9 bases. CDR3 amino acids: CSATEGQAQYF. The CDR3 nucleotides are TGCAGTGCTACCGAGGGACAGGCGCAGTACTTC.

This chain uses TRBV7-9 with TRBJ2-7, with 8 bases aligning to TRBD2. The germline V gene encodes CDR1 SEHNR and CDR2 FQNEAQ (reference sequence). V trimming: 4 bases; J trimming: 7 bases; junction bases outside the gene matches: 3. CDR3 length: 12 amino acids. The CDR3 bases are TGTGCCAGCAGCTCGGGAGGGGTAGAGCAGTACTTC. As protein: CASSSGGVEQYF. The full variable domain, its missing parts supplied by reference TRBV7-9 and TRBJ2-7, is DTGVSQNPRHKITKRGQNVTFRCDPISEHNRLYWYRQTLGQGPEFLTYFQNEAQLEKSRLLSDRFSAERPKGSFSTLEIQRTEQGDSAMYLCASSSGGVEQYFGPGTRLTVT.

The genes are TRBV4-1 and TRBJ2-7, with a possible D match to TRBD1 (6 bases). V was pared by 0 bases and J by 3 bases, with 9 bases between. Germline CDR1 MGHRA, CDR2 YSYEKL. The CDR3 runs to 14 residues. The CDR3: CASSQEGQYYEQYF. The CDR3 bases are TGCGCCAGCAGCCAAGAAGGACAGTACTACGAGCAGTACTTC.

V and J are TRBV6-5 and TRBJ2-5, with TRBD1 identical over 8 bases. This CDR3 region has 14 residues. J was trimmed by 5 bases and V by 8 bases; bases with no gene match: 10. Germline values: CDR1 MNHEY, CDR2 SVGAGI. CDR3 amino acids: CASGRQGPWETQYF. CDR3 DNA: TGTGCCAGCGGGAGACAGGGGCCTTGGGAGACCCAGTACTTC.

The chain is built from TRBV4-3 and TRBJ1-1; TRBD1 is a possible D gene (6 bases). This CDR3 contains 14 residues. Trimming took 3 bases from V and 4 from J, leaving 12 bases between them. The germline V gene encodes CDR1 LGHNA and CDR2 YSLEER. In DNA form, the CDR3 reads TGCGCCAGCAGCCACTCAGGGGACGCCACTGAAGCTTTCTTT. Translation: CASSHSGDATEAFF.

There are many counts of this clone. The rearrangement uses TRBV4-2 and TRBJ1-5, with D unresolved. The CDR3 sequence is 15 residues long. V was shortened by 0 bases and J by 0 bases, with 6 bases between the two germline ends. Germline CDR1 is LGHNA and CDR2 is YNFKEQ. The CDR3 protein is CASSQEAYSNQPQHF. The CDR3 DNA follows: TGTGCCAGCAGCCAAGAGGCATATAGCAATCAGCCCCAGCATTTT.